Listed below are T cell receptor beta chains from one sample, sequenced in a study of beta chain features in type 1 diabetes. Repertoires were generated with immunoSEQ multiplex PCR, while TCRdb's copy carries only in-frame clones and drops some. The sample includes some 160,000 clones, approximately 9.1% of them seen just once. Sequenced input: central memory CD4+ T cells from blood. Receptors were obtained from a woman aged 18-35 years in good health. CDR3s include the opening cysteine and the closing phenylalanine or tryptophan. The D gene is left open where the match is weak. Size values are once, few and many counts, or a class for expanded clones, and some rows have none.

j_gene: TRBJ2-7
d_gene: TRBD1
abundance: few
v_gene: TRBV5-1
CDR3nt: TGCGCCAGCAGCTCCGCTACCGGGACAGCTACCTACGAGCAGTACTTC
CDR3aa: CASSSATGTATYEQYF

j_gene: TRBJ1-6
d_gene: .
abundance: few
v_gene: TRBV5-4
CDR3nt: TGTGCCAGCAGCTTGGGCAGAAACTATAATTCACCCCTCCACTTT
CDR3aa: CASSLGRNYNSPLHF

j_gene: TRBJ2-5
d_gene: .
abundance: once
v_gene: TRBV4-3
CDR3nt: TGCGCCAGCAGCCAAGATTCCCGGGGTCGGGAGACCCAGTACTTC
CDR3aa: CASSQDSRGRETQYF

j_gene: TRBJ2-3
d_gene: .
abundance: few
v_gene: TRBV6-6
CDR3nt: TGTGCCAGCAGTCCCGCAGGGGCCGGGGCAGATACGCAGTATTTT
CDR3aa: CASSPAGAGADTQYF

j_gene: TRBJ1-1
d_gene: .
abundance: few
v_gene: TRBV19
CDR3nt: TGTGCCAGTAGCCCCGGGGGGACCAACACTGAAGCTTTCTTT
CDR3aa: CASSPGGTNTEAFF

j_gene: TRBJ1-2
d_gene: TRBD1
abundance: few
v_gene: TRBV18
CDR3nt: TGTGCCAGCTCACCCCCGGGACAGACTAACTATGGCTACACCTTC
CDR3aa: CASSPPGQTNYGYTF

j_gene: TRBJ2-5
d_gene: .
abundance: few
v_gene: TRBV11-2
CDR3nt: TGTGCCAGCAGCTTAAATGATAGGGGGACCCAGTACTTC
CDR3aa: CASSLNDRGTQYF

j_gene: TRBJ1-2
d_gene: TRBD1
abundance: few
v_gene: TRBV7-8
CDR3nt: TGTGCCAGCAGCCCAATTCGGACAGGGGGCGACTATGGCTACACCTTC
CDR3aa: CASSPIRTGGDYGYTF

j_gene: TRBJ1-2
d_gene: .
abundance: few
v_gene: TRBV15
CDR3nt: TGTGCCACCAGCAGAGATCAGGGATCCTATGGCTACACCTTC
CDR3aa: CATSRDQGSYGYTF

j_gene: TRBJ2-2
d_gene: .
abundance: few
v_gene: TRBV7-3
CDR3nt: TGTGCCAGCAGCTCCGGTTACAACACCGGGGAGCTGTTTTTT
CDR3aa: CASSSGYNTGELFF

j_gene: TRBJ1-5
d_gene: .
abundance: .
v_gene: TRBV7-6
CDR3nt: TGTGCCAGCAGCCTCTCGTTAAATCAGCCCCAGCATTTT
CDR3aa: CASSLSLNQPQHF

j_gene: TRBJ2-7
d_gene: TRBD2
abundance: few
v_gene: TRBV29-1
CDR3nt: TGCAGCGTACGGACTAGCGGGAGGGACGCCTACGAGCAGTACTTC
CDR3aa: CSVRTSGRDAYEQYF

j_gene: TRBJ2-7
d_gene: TRBD1
abundance: .
v_gene: TRBV30
CDR3nt: TGTGCCTGGGCACAGGGGTACGAGCAGTACTTC
CDR3aa: CAWAQGYEQYF

j_gene: TRBJ2-1
d_gene: TRBD2
abundance: .
v_gene: TRBV6-1
CDR3nt: TGTGCCGTCCGCGGGAGCGGTTTAAATGAGCAGTTCTTC
CDR3aa: CAVRGSGLNEQFF

j_gene: TRBJ1-2
d_gene: .
abundance: many
v_gene: TRBV5-4
CDR3nt: TGTGCCAGCAGCTTGGAAGAGCTAGGTGGCTACACCTTC
CDR3aa: CASSLEELGGYTF

j_gene: TRBJ1-1
d_gene: .
abundance: few
v_gene: TRBV2
CDR3nt: TGTGCCAGCAGTGAACGGGAGGGCACTGAAGCTTTCTTT
CDR3aa: CASSEREGTEAFF

j_gene: TRBJ2-7
d_gene: .
abundance: few
v_gene: TRBV30
CDR3nt: TGTGCCTGGAGTGTAGTGGGACTGGGGAAAAGCTCCTACGAGCAGTACTTC
CDR3aa: CAWSVVGLGKSSYEQYF

j_gene: TRBJ2-7
d_gene: .
abundance: .
v_gene: TRBV30
CDR3nt: TGTGCCTGGAGTGTATCCAGGGAGCAGTACTTC
CDR3aa: CAWSVSREQYF

j_gene: TRBJ1-4
d_gene: .
abundance: few
v_gene: TRBV18
CDR3nt: TGTGCCAGCTCTGCCGGGGGGCCTCGGGCGGCGAACGAAAAACTGTTTTTT
CDR3aa: CASSAGGPRAANEKLFF

j_gene: TRBJ2-3
d_gene: TRBD2
abundance: few
v_gene: TRBV5-1
CDR3nt: TGCGCCAGCAGCCTCTTAGCGGGAGGGGGTACAGATACGCAGTATTTT
CDR3aa: CASSLLAGGGTDTQYF

j_gene: TRBJ1-1
d_gene: TRBD1
abundance: .
v_gene: TRBV6-5
CDR3nt: TGTGCCAGCAGACCTCCGGGACAGGTCTACACTGAAGCTTTCTTT
CDR3aa: CASRPPGQVYTEAFF

j_gene: TRBJ2-2
d_gene: TRBD2
abundance: .
v_gene: TRBV2
CDR3nt: TGTGCCAGCTTCCTGGGACTAGGGCCTGGGGAGCTGTTTTTT
CDR3aa: CASFLGLGPGELFF

j_gene: TRBJ2-3
d_gene: .
abundance: few
v_gene: TRBV14
CDR3nt: TGTGCCAGCAGCCAGAATACAGGATTCAGCACAGATACGCAGTATTTT
CDR3aa: CASSQNTGFSTDTQYF

j_gene: TRBJ1-2
d_gene: .
abundance: .
v_gene: TRBV6-4
CDR3nt: TGTGCCAGCAGTGACGCGGGGGTCGGCTACACCTTC
CDR3aa: CASSDAGVGYTF

j_gene: TRBJ2-5
d_gene: TRBD2
abundance: once
v_gene: TRBV9
CDR3nt: TGTGCCAGCAGCGTAGCAGCCCGCGGACTAGCGGGAGACCAAGAGACCCAGTACTTC
CDR3aa: CASSVAARGLAGDQETQYF

j_gene: TRBJ2-3
d_gene: TRBD2
abundance: .
v_gene: TRBV5-1
CDR3nt: TGCGCCAGCGGACTAGCGGGGGGGCCAGATACGCAGTATTTT
CDR3aa: CASGLAGGPDTQYF

j_gene: TRBJ2-1
d_gene: TRBD1
abundance: many
v_gene: TRBV5-4
CDR3nt: TGTGCCAGCAGCAATACAGGGGGCGATGAGCAGTTCTTC
CDR3aa: CASSNTGGDEQFF

j_gene: TRBJ2-3
d_gene: .
abundance: .
v_gene: TRBV30
CDR3nt: TGTGCCTGGAGCGCGACAGAAGATACGCAGTATTTT
CDR3aa: CAWSATEDTQYF

j_gene: TRBJ1-1
d_gene: TRBD1
abundance: few
v_gene: TRBV11-2
CDR3nt: TGTGCCAGCAGCCAGGGACAGCGGGTCACTGAAGCTTTCTTT
CDR3aa: CASSQGQRVTEAFF

j_gene: TRBJ1-1
d_gene: .
abundance: few
v_gene: TRBV29-1
CDR3nt: TGCAGCGCCCGGGTTCAGGGCGCCGGAACTGAAGCTTTCTTT
CDR3aa: CSARVQGAGTEAFF

j_gene: TRBJ1-1
d_gene: .
abundance: .
v_gene: TRBV6-6
CDR3nt: TGTGCCAGCAGCCGGGGGGCCACTGAAGCTTTCTTT
CDR3aa: CASSRGATEAFF

j_gene: TRBJ2-1
d_gene: TRBD2
abundance: .
v_gene: TRBV4-2
CDR3nt: TGTGCCAGCAGCTTGAGAGCGGGAGGGAATGAGCAGTTCTTC
CDR3aa: CASSLRAGGNEQFF

j_gene: TRBJ2-7
d_gene: .
abundance: .
v_gene: TRBV6-5
CDR3nt: TGTGCCAGCAGTGTTGGCAGGACTCTCTACGAGCAGTACTTC
CDR3aa: CASSVGRTLYEQYF

j_gene: TRBJ2-2
d_gene: .
abundance: few
v_gene: TRBV5-1
CDR3nt: TGCGCCAGCAGCTCCAGGGTGGGGGAGCTGTTTTTT
CDR3aa: CASSSRVGELFF

j_gene: TRBJ1-1
d_gene: .
abundance: .
v_gene: TRBV11-2
CDR3nt: TGTGCCAGCAGCTTATTCGAGGCCACTGAAGCTTTCTTT
CDR3aa: CASSLFEATEAFF

j_gene: TRBJ2-6
d_gene: .
abundance: .
v_gene: TRBV14
CDR3nt: TGTGCCAGCAGCCAAGAGGCTCTTTCCCGCTCTGGGGCCAACGTCCTGACTTTC
CDR3aa: CASSQEALSRSGANVLTF

j_gene: TRBJ1-2
d_gene: .
abundance: .
v_gene: TRBV5-1
CDR3nt: TGCGCCAGCAGCCCCTCCCCGGCTAACTATGGCTACACCTTC
CDR3aa: CASSPSPANYGYTF

j_gene: TRBJ1-6
d_gene: TRBD1
abundance: .
v_gene: TRBV6-6
CDR3nt: TGTGCCAGCAGTTACGGGGACAGGCCTCGCTCACCCCTCCACTTT
CDR3aa: CASSYGDRPRSPLHF

j_gene: TRBJ2-1
d_gene: TRBD2
abundance: few
v_gene: TRBV7-8
CDR3nt: TGTGCCAGCAGCTTAGGGGGGGGAGGGCGTCCGAACAATGAGCAGTTCTTC
CDR3aa: CASSLGGGGRPNNEQFF

j_gene: TRBJ1-4
d_gene: TRBD1
abundance: .
v_gene: TRBV4-2
CDR3nt: TGTGCCAGCAGCCAAGCCGGGACAGGGGGCGACGGTGAAAAACTGTTTTTT
CDR3aa: CASSQAGTGGDGEKLFF

j_gene: TRBJ1-2
d_gene: .
abundance: .
v_gene: TRBV11-1
CDR3nt: TGTGCCAGCAGCTCTAGTTCAGGGGCGGACTATGGCTACACCTTC
CDR3aa: CASSSSSGADYGYTF

j_gene: TRBJ1-6
d_gene: .
abundance: .
v_gene: TRBV19
CDR3nt: TGTGCCAGTAGTATAGATCACGGAGTCACCTCACCCCTCCACTTT
CDR3aa: CASSIDHGVTSPLHF